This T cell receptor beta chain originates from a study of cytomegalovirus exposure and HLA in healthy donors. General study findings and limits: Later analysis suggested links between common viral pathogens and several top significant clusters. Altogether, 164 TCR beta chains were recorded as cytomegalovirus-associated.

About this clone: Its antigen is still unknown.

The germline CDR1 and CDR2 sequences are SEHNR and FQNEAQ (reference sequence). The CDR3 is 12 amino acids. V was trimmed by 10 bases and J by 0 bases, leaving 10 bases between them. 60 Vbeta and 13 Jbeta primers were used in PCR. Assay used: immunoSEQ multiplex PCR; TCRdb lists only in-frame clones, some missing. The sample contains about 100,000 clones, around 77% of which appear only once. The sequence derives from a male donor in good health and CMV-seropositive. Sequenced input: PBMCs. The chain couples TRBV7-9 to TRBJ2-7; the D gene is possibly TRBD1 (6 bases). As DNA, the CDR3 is TGTGCCATTACAGGGTTCTCCTACGAGCAGTACTTC. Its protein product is CAITGFSYEQYF. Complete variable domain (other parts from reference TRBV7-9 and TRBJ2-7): DTGVSQNPRHKITKRGQNVTFRCDPISEHNRLYWYRQTLGQGPEFLTYFQNEAQLEKSRLLSDRFSAERPKGSFSTLEIQRTEQGDSAMYLCAITGFSYEQYFGPGTRLTVT.